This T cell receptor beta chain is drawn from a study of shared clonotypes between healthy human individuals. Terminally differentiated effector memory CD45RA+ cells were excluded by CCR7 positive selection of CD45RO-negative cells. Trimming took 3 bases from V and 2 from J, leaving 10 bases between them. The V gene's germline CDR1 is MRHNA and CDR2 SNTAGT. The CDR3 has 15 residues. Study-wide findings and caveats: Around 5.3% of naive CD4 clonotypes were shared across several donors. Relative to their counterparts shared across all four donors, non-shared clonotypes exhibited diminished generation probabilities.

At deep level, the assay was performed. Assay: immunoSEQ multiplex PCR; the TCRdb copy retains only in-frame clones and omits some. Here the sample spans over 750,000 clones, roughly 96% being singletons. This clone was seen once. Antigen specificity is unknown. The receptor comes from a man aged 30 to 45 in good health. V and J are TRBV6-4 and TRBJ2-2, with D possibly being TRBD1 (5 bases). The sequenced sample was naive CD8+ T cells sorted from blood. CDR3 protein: CASSDVGQNTGELFF. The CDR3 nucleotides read TGTGCCAGCAGTGATGTGGGGCAAAACACCGGGGAGCTGTTTTTT.